These T cell receptor beta chains were read from a single sample in a study of blood T cell repertoires in COVID-19. The repertoire was sequenced with immunoSEQ multiplex PCR; TCRdb's copy has only in-frame clones and lacks some. Here the sample spans about 140,000 clones, 60% to 80% being singletons. Specimen: PBMCs or T cells enriched from blood (not recorded which). These receptors were obtained from a woman between 50 and 59 years old who had recovered from COVID-19. Each CDR3 is given with its conserved first and last residue. Each record gives: V gene, CDR3 length, J gene, clone size, D gene, CDR3 protein, CDR3 DNA. The D gene is left open where the match is weak. The listing skips clone size in some rows; elsewhere it reads once, few, many or a size class.

V gene: TRBV7-6
CDR3 length: 17
J gene: TRBJ2-7
clone size: NA
D gene: TRBD2
CDR3 protein: CASSLSSRGDLSYEQYF
CDR3 DNA: TGTGCCAGCAGCTTAAGTTCCCGGGGGGACCTCTCCTACGAGCAGTACTTC

V gene: TRBV6-2/TRBV6-3
CDR3 length: 14
J gene: TRBJ2-3
clone size: NA
D gene: NA
CDR3 protein: CASSYLRDTDTQYF
CDR3 DNA: TGTGCCAGCAGTTACCTGCGGGACACAGATACGCAGTATTTT

V gene: TRBV7-8
CDR3 length: 12
J gene: TRBJ1-5
clone size: NA
D gene: NA
CDR3 protein: CASSLDYQPQHF
CDR3 DNA: TGTGCCAGCAGCTTGGACTATCAGCCCCAGCATTTT

V gene: TRBV5-4
CDR3 length: 13
J gene: TRBJ2-7
clone size: NA
D gene: NA
CDR3 protein: CASSRYRIHEQYF
CDR3 DNA: TGTGCCAGCAGCCGATACAGGATCCACGAGCAGTACTTC

V gene: TRBV18
CDR3 length: 13
J gene: TRBJ1-4
clone size: NA
D gene: NA
CDR3 protein: CASSPNTGEKLFF
CDR3 DNA: TGTGCCAGCTCTCCTAATACGGGTGAAAAACTGTTTTTT

V gene: TRBV11-2
CDR3 length: 12
J gene: TRBJ2-5
clone size: NA
D gene: NA
CDR3 protein: CASRGRQETQYF
CDR3 DNA: TGTGCCAGCAGGGGGAGGCAAGAGACCCAGTACTTC

V gene: TRBV5-1
CDR3 length: 15
J gene: TRBJ1-1
clone size: once
D gene: NA
CDR3 protein: CASSLLGEMNTEAFF
CDR3 DNA: TGCGCCAGCAGCTTGCTCGGGGAGATGAACACTGAAGCTTTCTTT

V gene: TRBV2
CDR3 length: 12
J gene: TRBJ2-3
clone size: many
D gene: NA
CDR3 protein: CASSSGADTQYF
CDR3 DNA: TGTGCCAGCAGTTCAGGGGCAGATACGCAGTATTTT

V gene: TRBV7-9
CDR3 length: 14
J gene: TRBJ2-5
clone size: NA
D gene: TRBD1
CDR3 protein: CASSRKGAQETQYF
CDR3 DNA: TGTGCCAGCAGCCGAAAGGGGGCCCAAGAGACCCAGTACTTC

V gene: TRBV6-5
CDR3 length: 14
J gene: TRBJ2-7
clone size: NA
D gene: NA
CDR3 protein: CASSYGGKLYEQYF
CDR3 DNA: TGTGCCAGCAGTTACGGCGGAAAACTCTACGAGCAGTACTTC

V gene: TRBV6-6
CDR3 length: 15
J gene: TRBJ2-2
clone size: once
D gene: NA
CDR3 protein: CASIMGLGGTGELFF
CDR3 DNA: TGTGCCAGCATCATGGGCCTCGGAGGGACCGGGGAGCTGTTTTTT

V gene: TRBV5-5
CDR3 length: 12
J gene: TRBJ2-1
clone size: NA
D gene: NA
CDR3 protein: CASSSNYNEQFF
CDR3 DNA: TGTGCCAGCAGCTCCAATTACAATGAGCAGTTCTTC

V gene: TRBV6-4
CDR3 length: 14
J gene: TRBJ1-2
clone size: once
D gene: TRBD1
CDR3 protein: CASSDGGTGGGYTF
CDR3 DNA: TGTGCCAGCAGTGACGGAGGGACAGGGGGAGGCTACACCTTC

V gene: TRBV5-1
CDR3 length: 14
J gene: TRBJ1-1
clone size: NA
D gene: NA
CDR3 protein: CASSGGDANTEAFF
CDR3 DNA: TGCGCCAGCAGCGGAGGTGACGCGAACACTGAAGCTTTCTTT

V gene: TRBV6-1
CDR3 length: 18
J gene: TRBJ2-1
clone size: NA
D gene: NA
CDR3 protein: CASSEALSRGALYNEQFF
CDR3 DNA: TGTGCCAGCAGTGAAGCGCTTTCTCGGGGAGCCCTCTACAATGAGCAGTTCTTC

V gene: TRBV5-6
CDR3 length: 15
J gene: TRBJ2-1
clone size: NA
D gene: TRBD2
CDR3 protein: CASSEGSGRGHEQFF
CDR3 DNA: TGTGCCAGCAGCGAGGGCAGCGGGAGGGGCCATGAGCAGTTCTTC

V gene: TRBV19
CDR3 length: 19
J gene: TRBJ2-1
clone size: NA
D gene: TRBD1
CDR3 protein: CASTSWGSLRDRGSNEQFF
CDR3 DNA: TGTGCCAGCACTAGCTGGGGGTCACTCCGGGACAGGGGGAGCAATGAGCAGTTCTTC

V gene: TRBV2
CDR3 length: 15
J gene: TRBJ1-2
clone size: NA
D gene: NA
CDR3 protein: CASSHPGNDNYGYTF
CDR3 DNA: TGTGCCAGCAGTCATCCAGGAAATGATAACTATGGCTACACCTTC

V gene: TRBV5-6
CDR3 length: 14
J gene: TRBJ1-1
clone size: NA
D gene: TRBD1
CDR3 protein: CASGALDRDSEAFF
CDR3 DNA: TGTGCCAGCGGTGCGCTGGACAGGGACTCTGAAGCTTTCTTT

V gene: TRBV28
CDR3 length: 15
J gene: TRBJ2-1
clone size: NA
D gene: TRBD2
CDR3 protein: CASSSSGSPYNEQFF
CDR3 DNA: TGTGCCAGCAGTTCTAGCGGGAGTCCCTACAATGAGCAGTTCTTC

V gene: TRBV5-1
CDR3 length: 15
J gene: TRBJ2-1
clone size: NA
D gene: NA
CDR3 protein: CASSLDGRGGNEQFF
CDR3 DNA: TGCGCCAGCAGCTTGGACGGGAGAGGTGGGAATGAGCAGTTCTTC

V gene: TRBV7-9
CDR3 length: 14
J gene: TRBJ1-6
clone size: NA
D gene: NA
CDR3 protein: CASSFGSENSPLHF
CDR3 DNA: TGTGCCAGCAGCTTTGGGAGTGAGAATTCACCCCTCCACTTT

V gene: TRBV19
CDR3 length: 13
J gene: TRBJ2-5
clone size: NA
D gene: TRBD2
CDR3 protein: CASSMGAGETQYF
CDR3 DNA: TGTGCCAGTAGTATGGGAGCGGGGGAGACCCAGTACTTC

V gene: TRBV3-1/TRBV3-2
CDR3 length: 17
J gene: TRBJ1-4
clone size: NA
D gene: NA
CDR3 protein: CASSQALGGGTNEKLFF
CDR3 DNA: TGTGCCAGCAGCCAAGCGCTGGGGGGGGGCACTAATGAAAAACTGTTTTTT

V gene: TRBV7-8
CDR3 length: 15
J gene: TRBJ2-1
clone size: once
D gene: TRBD2
CDR3 protein: CASSLEQREYNEQFF
CDR3 DNA: TGTGCCAGCAGCTTAGAACAGCGGGAGTACAATGAGCAGTTCTTC

V gene: TRBV28
CDR3 length: 14
J gene: TRBJ2-1
clone size: NA
D gene: TRBD1
CDR3 protein: CASSKQGVYNEQFF
CDR3 DNA: TGTGCCAGCAGTAAACAGGGGGTATACAATGAGCAGTTCTTC

V gene: TRBV5-1
CDR3 length: 15
J gene: TRBJ1-2
clone size: once
D gene: TRBD1
CDR3 protein: CASSSGTGGRRGYTF
CDR3 DNA: TGCGCCAGCAGCTCCGGGACAGGGGGACGCCGGGGCTACACCTTC

V gene: TRBV25-1
CDR3 length: 15
J gene: TRBJ1-2
clone size: NA
D gene: TRBD1
CDR3 protein: CASSADARDRGGYTF
CDR3 DNA: TGTGCCAGCAGTGCCGACGCGCGGGACAGAGGTGGCTACACCTTC

V gene: TRBV5-1
CDR3 length: 11
J gene: TRBJ2-1
clone size: NA
D gene: TRBD2
CDR3 protein: CASSFGGEQFF
CDR3 DNA: TGCGCCAGCAGCTTCGGGGGGGAGCAGTTCTTC

V gene: TRBV7-3
CDR3 length: 14
J gene: TRBJ1-6
clone size: NA
D gene: NA
CDR3 protein: CASSLDGYNSPLHF
CDR3 DNA: TGTGCCAGCAGCTTAGACGGGTATAATTCACCCCTCCACTTT

V gene: TRBV7-9
CDR3 length: 14
J gene: TRBJ1-2
clone size: NA
D gene: NA
CDR3 protein: CASSLGRENYGYTF
CDR3 DNA: TGTGCCAGCAGCTTAGGACGGGAAAACTATGGCTACACCTTC

V gene: TRBV27
CDR3 length: 20
J gene: TRBJ2-1
clone size: NA
D gene: TRBD2
CDR3 protein: CASWMVGVGLAGVRWGEQFF
CDR3 DNA: TGTGCCAGCTGGATGGTAGGAGTGGGACTAGCGGGAGTCCGCTGGGGGGAGCAGTTCTTC

V gene: TRBV19
CDR3 length: 13
J gene: TRBJ2-7
clone size: once
D gene: TRBD2
CDR3 protein: CASSSREGYEQYF
CDR3 DNA: TGTGCCAGTAGTTCCCGGGAGGGGTACGAGCAGTACTTC

V gene: TRBV28
CDR3 length: 19
J gene: TRBJ2-1
clone size: NA
D gene: TRBD2
CDR3 protein: CASSSGLAGELTLYNEQFF
CDR3 DNA: TGTGCCAGCAGTTCGGGACTAGCGGGAGAACTAACACTCTACAATGAGCAGTTCTTC

V gene: TRBV10-3
CDR3 length: 13
J gene: TRBJ1-1
clone size: few
D gene: NA
CDR3 protein: CAISAPGATEAFF
CDR3 DNA: TGTGCCATCAGTGCTCCGGGTGCCACTGAAGCTTTCTTT

V gene: TRBV30
CDR3 length: 13
J gene: TRBJ2-5
clone size: NA
D gene: NA
CDR3 protein: CAWSVGAQETQYF
CDR3 DNA: TGTGCCTGGAGTGTAGGAGCCCAAGAGACCCAGTACTTC

V gene: TRBV5-4
CDR3 length: 13
J gene: TRBJ1-2
clone size: NA
D gene: TRBD1
CDR3 protein: CASRAGGSYGYTF
CDR3 DNA: TGTGCCAGCAGGGCAGGGGGTTCCTATGGCTACACCTTC

V gene: TRBV18
CDR3 length: 14
J gene: TRBJ1-5
clone size: NA
D gene: NA
CDR3 protein: CASSPGGGNQPQHF
CDR3 DNA: TGTGCCAGCTCACCGGGCGGGGGCAATCAGCCCCAGCATTTT

V gene: TRBV3-1/TRBV3-2
CDR3 length: 11
J gene: TRBJ2-3
clone size: NA
D gene: NA
CDR3 protein: CASSQANTQYF
CDR3 DNA: TGTGCCAGCAGCCAAGCTAATACGCAGTATTTT

V gene: TRBV3-1/TRBV3-2
CDR3 length: 17
J gene: TRBJ1-2
clone size: NA
D gene: NA
CDR3 protein: CASSQNGPSTGNYGYTF
CDR3 DNA: TGTGCCAGCAGCCAAAACGGGCCTAGTACAGGCAACTATGGCTACACCTTC

V gene: TRBV30
CDR3 length: 12
J gene: TRBJ2-1
clone size: NA
D gene: TRBD2
CDR3 protein: CAWSAQGLAQFF
CDR3 DNA: TGTGCCTGGAGTGCTCAAGGACTAGCGCAGTTCTTC

V gene: TRBV13
CDR3 length: 14
J gene: TRBJ1-5
clone size: NA
D gene: NA
CDR3 protein: CASSLQGIGQPQHF
CDR3 DNA: TGTGCCAGCAGCTTACAGGGGATAGGTCAGCCCCAGCATTTT

V gene: TRBV9
CDR3 length: 14
J gene: TRBJ2-7
clone size: NA
D gene: NA
CDR3 protein: CASSLEGTQYEQYF
CDR3 DNA: TGTGCCAGCAGCCTAGAGGGGACACAGTACGAGCAGTACTTC

V gene: TRBV30
CDR3 length: 15
J gene: TRBJ2-1
clone size: NA
D gene: TRBD2
CDR3 protein: CAWSVQASGKAEQFF
CDR3 DNA: TGTGCCTGGAGTGTACAGGCTAGCGGGAAGGCTGAGCAGTTCTTC

V gene: TRBV2
CDR3 length: 13
J gene: TRBJ1-2
clone size: NA
D gene: NA
CDR3 protein: CASSNIRTSGYTF
CDR3 DNA: TGTGCCAGCAGTAACATTCGGACAAGTGGCTACACCTTC